Reported below is one T cell receptor (beta chain). The antigen is unknown. The sample belongs to a study of T-cell memory formation after mild COVID-19. Study-wide background: Among the donors, TCR clusters were largely specific to each donor.

Losses at the gene ends were 4 bases for V and 0 bases for J; bases not matched to a gene: 1. The CDR3 contains 13 residues. Germline loops: CDR1 SQVTM, CDR2 ANQGSEA. General study results and limits: SARS-CoV-2 specificity of second-wave clones peaking day 37 was unconfirmed. Clones contracting day 15 to 85 were balanced CD4/CD8; later expanders leaned CD4+. Some SARS-CoV-2-responding clones were already detected in memory before infection.

TCRdb called the 5' RACE reads again in MiXCR, with one record for every CDR3 protein. Here the sample spans 270,000 or so distinct CDR3 sequences, roughly a sixth being singletons. This sequence originates from a man between 18 and 29 years old who had mild COVID-19 (a few samples of this study predate the infection). Cell type and time point are not known. The chain couples TRBV29-1 to TRBJ1-2; the match to TRBD1 covers 8 bases. Sequencing input: PBMCs or a T cell subset sorted from them (not recorded which). In DNA, the CDR3 is TGCAGCGTTGGGACAGGGACTAACTATGGCTACACCTTC. Protein sequence: CSVGTGTNYGYTF.